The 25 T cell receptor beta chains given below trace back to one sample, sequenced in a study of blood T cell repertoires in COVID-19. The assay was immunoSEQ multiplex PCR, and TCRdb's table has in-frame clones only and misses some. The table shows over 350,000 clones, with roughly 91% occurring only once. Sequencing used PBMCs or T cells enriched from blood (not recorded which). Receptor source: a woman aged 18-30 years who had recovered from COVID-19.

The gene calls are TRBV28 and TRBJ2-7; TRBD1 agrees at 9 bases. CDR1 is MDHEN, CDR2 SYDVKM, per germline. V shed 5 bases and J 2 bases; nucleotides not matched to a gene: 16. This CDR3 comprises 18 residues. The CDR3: CASSPLILRDRVPYEQYF. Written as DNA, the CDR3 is TGTGCCAGCAGTCCGCTCATCCTCCGGGACAGGGTCCCCTACGAGCAGTACTTC.

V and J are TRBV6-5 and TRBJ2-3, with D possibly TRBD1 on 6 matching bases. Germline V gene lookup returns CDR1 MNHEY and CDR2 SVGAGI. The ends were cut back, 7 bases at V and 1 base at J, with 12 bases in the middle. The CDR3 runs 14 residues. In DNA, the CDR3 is TGTGCCAGCAATGTAGGGGGACGCACAGATACGCAGTATTTT. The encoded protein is CASNVGGRTDTQYF.

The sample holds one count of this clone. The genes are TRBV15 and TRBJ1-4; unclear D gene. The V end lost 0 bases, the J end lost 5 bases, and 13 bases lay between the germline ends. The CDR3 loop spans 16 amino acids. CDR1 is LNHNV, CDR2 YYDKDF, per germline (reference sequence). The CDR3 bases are TGTGCCACCAGCAGAGATCGGGAACACGGGAATGAAAAACTGTTTTTT. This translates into CATSRDREHGNEKLFF.

The CDR3 is CASSDARGAGGYTF. Here the CDR3 DNA reads TGCGCCAGCAGCGATGCACGGGGGGCAGGAGGCTACACCTTC. The chain combines TRBV5-1 with TRBJ1-2; D possibly corresponds to TRBD1 (6 bases). The germline V and J ends were trimmed by 4 bases and 8 bases, with 18 bases remaining between them. In germline, CDR1 is SGHRS, CDR2 YFSETQ. This CDR3 is built from 14 residues.

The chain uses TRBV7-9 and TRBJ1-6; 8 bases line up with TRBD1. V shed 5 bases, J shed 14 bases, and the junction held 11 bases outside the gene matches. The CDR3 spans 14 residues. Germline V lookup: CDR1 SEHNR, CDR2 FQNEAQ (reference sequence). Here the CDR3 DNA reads TGTGCCAGCAGCCCGGACAGGGTAACGTCTTCCCTCCACTTT. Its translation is CASSPDRVTSSLHF.

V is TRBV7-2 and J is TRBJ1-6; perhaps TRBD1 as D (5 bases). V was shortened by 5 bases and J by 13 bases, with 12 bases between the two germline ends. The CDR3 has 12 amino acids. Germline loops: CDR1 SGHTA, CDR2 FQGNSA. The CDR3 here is CASSTTGSPLHF. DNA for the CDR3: TGTGCCAGCAGCACAACAGGATCCCCCCTCCACTTT. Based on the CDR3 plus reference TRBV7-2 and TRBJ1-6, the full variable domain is GAGVSQSPSNKVTEKGKDVELRCDPISGHTALYWYRQSLGQGLEFLIYFQGNSAPDKSGLPSDRFSAERTGGSVSTLTIQRTQQEDSAVYLCASSTTGSPLHFGNGTRLTVT.

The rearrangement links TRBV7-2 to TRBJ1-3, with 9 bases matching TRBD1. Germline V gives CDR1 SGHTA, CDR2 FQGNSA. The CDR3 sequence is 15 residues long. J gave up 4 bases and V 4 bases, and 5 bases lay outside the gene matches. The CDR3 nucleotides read TGTGCCAGCAGCTCAAGGACAGGGGCCGGAAACACCATATATTTT. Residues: CASSSRTGAGNTIYF.

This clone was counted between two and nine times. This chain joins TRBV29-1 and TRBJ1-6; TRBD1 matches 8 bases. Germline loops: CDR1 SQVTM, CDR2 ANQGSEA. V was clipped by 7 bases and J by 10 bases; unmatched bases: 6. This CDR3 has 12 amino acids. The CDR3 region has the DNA TGCAGCGCTGGACAGGGCGACTCACCCCTCCACTTT. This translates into CSAGQGDSPLHF.

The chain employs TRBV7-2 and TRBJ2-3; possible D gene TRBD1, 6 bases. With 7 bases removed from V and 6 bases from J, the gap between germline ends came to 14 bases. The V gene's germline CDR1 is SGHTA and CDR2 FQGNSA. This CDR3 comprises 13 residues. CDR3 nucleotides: TGTGCCAGCACCCGGGGTGGGGGCGATACGCAGTATTTT. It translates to CASTRGGGDTQYF. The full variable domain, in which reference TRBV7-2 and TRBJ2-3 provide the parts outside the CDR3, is GAGVSQSPSNKVTEKGKDVELRCDPISGHTALYWYRQSLGQGLEFLIYFQGNSAPDKSGLPSDRFSAERTGGSVSTLTIQRTQQEDSAVYLCASTRGGGDTQYFGPGTRLTVL.

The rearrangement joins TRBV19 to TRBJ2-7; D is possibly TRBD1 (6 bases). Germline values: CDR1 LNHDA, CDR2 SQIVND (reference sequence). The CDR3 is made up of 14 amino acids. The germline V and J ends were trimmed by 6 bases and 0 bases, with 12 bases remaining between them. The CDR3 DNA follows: TGTGCCAGTAGGGACAGACTTACCTCCTACGAGCAGTACTTC. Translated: CASRDRLTSYEQYF.

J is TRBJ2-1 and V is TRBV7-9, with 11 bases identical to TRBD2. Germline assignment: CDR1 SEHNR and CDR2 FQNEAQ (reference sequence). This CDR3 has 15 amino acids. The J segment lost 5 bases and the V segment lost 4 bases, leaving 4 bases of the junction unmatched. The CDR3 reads CASSSGLAENNEQFF. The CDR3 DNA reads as TGTGCCAGCAGCTCGGGACTAGCGGAGAACAATGAGCAGTTCTTC.

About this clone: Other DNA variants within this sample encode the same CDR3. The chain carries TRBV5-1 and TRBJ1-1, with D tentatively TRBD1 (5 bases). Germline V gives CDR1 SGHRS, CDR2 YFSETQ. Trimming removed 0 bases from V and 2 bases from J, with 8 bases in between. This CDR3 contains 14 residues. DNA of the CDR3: TGCGCCAGCAGCTTGGAAGGGGTTAACACTGAAGCTTTCTTT. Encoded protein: CASSLEGVNTEAFF.

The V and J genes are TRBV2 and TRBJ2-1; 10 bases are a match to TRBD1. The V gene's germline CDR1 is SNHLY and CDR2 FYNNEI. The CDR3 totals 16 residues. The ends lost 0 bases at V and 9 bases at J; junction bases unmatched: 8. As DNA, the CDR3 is TGTGCCAGCAGTGAAGCGTTAGGACAGGGGGATTTTGAGCAGTTCTTC. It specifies CASSEALGQGDFEQFF.

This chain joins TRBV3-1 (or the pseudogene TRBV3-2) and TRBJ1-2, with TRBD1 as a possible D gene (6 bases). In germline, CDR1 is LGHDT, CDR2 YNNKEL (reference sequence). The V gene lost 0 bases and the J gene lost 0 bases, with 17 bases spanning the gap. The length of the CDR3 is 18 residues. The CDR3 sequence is CASSQEGAGALANYGYTF. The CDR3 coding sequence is TGTGCCAGCAGCCAAGAGGGAGCAGGGGCGTTAGCTAACTATGGCTACACCTTC.

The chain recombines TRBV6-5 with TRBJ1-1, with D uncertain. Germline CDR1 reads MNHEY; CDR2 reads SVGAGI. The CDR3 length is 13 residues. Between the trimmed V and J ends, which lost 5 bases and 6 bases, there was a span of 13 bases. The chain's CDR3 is CASSLQFGSEAFF. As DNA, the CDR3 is TGTGCCAGCAGTCTACAGTTTGGATCTGAAGCTTTCTTT.

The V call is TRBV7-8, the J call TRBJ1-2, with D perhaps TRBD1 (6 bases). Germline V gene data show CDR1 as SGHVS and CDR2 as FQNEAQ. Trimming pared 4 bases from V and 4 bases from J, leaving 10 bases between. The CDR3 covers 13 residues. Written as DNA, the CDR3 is TGTGCCAGCAGCTCACAGGGAGTCTATGGCTACACCTTC. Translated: CASSSQGVYGYTF.

CDR3 amino acids: CASTQGLAVSYEQYF. DNA for the CDR3: TGTGCCAGCACTCAGGGACTAGCGGTCTCCTACGAGCAGTACTTC. The chain joins TRBV2 to TRBJ2-7; the match to TRBD2 covers 11 bases. The trim removed 7 bases at V and 0 bases at J, leaving 5 bases unmatched. This CDR3 comprises 15 residues. Germline CDR1 is SNHLY and CDR2 is FYNNEI. Full variable domain (rest looked up from reference TRBV2 and TRBJ2-7): EPEVTQTPSHQVTQMGQEVILRCVPISNHLYFYWYRQILGQKVEFLVSFYNNEISEKSEIFDDQFSVERPDGSNFTLKIRSTKLEDSAMYFCASTQGLAVSYEQYFGPGTRLTVT.

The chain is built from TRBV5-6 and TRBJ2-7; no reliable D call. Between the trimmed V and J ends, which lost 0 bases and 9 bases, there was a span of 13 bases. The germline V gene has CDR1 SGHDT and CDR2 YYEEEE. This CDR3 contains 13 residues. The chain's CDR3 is CASSLDPAFGQYF. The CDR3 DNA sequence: TGTGCCAGCAGCTTGGACCCCGCGTTCGGGCAGTACTTC.

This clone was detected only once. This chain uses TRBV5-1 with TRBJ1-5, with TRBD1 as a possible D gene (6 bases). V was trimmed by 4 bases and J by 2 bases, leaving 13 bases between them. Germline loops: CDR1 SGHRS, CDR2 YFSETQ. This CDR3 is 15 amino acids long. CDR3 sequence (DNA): TGCGCCAGCAGCCCGGACAGTCTCGGCAATCAGCCCCAGCATTTT. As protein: CASSPDSLGNQPQHF.

The CDR3: CASSRSSGGVWDTQYF. For the CDR3, the DNA is TGTGCCAGCAGCCGTTCTAGCGGGGGGGTGTGGGATACGCAGTATTTT. The genes are TRBV7-2 and TRBJ2-3, with 12 bases aligning to TRBD2. CDR3 length equals 16 residues. J gave up 6 bases and V 5 bases, and 9 bases lay outside the gene matches. Germline CDR1 reads SGHTA; CDR2 reads FQGNSA.

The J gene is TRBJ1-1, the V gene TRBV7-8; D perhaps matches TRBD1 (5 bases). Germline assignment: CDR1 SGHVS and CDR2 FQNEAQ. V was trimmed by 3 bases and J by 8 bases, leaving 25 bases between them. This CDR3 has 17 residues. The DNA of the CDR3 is TGTGCCAGCAGCTTCACATCCCAGGACATCTATCAGGCCGAAGCTTTCTTT. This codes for CASSFTSQDIYQAEAFF.

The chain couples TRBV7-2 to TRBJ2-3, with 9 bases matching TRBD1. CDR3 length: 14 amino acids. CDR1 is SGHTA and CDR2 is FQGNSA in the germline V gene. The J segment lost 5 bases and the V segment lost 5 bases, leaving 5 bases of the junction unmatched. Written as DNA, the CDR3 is TGTGCCAGCAGCCCGACAGGGGGGGTAGATACGCAGTATTTT. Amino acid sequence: CASSPTGGVDTQYF.

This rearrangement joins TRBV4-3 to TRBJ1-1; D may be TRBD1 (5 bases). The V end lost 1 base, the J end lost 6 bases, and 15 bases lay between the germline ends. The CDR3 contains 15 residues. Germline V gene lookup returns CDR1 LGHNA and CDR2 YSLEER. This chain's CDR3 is CASSQVNRPRAEAFF. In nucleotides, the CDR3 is TGCGCCAGCAGCCAAGTTAACAGGCCCAGGGCTGAAGCTTTCTTT.

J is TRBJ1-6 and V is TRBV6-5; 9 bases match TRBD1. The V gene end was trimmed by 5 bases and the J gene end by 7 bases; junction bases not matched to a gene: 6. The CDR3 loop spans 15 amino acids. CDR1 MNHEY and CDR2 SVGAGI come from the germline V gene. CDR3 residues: CASSPGTGMNSPLHF. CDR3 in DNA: TGTGCCAGCAGTCCCGGGACAGGGATGAATTCACCCCTCCACTTT.

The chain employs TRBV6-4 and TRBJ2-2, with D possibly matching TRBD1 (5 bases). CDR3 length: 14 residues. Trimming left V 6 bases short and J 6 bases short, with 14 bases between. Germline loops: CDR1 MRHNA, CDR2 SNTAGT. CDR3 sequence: CASSHDQGSGELFF. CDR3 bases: TGTGCCAGCAGCCATGACCAGGGCTCCGGGGAGCTGTTTTTT.